Below, 15 T cell receptor beta chains from the same sample are listed, as sequenced in a study of glioma-infiltrating T cells after dendritic cell vaccination. Data came from immunoSEQ multiplex PCR; TCRdb stores just in-frame clones and leaves some out. The sample carries approximately 64,000 clones, about 81% recorded once. Material: blood, obtained before dendritic cell vaccination. The receptor source for this set is a human donor with glioblastoma.

The rearrangement joins TRBV7-8 to TRBJ2-1; D unresolved. The CDR3 sequence is 13 residues long. From germline, CDR1 is SGHVS and CDR2 FQNEAQ. Trimming cost V 0 bases and J 9 bases, with 9 bases left between them. CDR3 sequence (DNA): TGTGCCAGCAGCTTAGCGCCAAACGGTGAGCAGTTCTTC. Its protein is CASSLAPNGEQFF.

V gene TRBV20-1 combines with J gene TRBJ2-5; no clear D. The CDR3 loop spans 11 amino acids. Germline V gives CDR1 DFQATT, CDR2 SNEGSKA (reference sequence). V was cut by 5 bases and J by 0 bases, with 4 bases left in between. This CDR3 is CSAEYQETQYF. For the CDR3, the DNA is TGCAGTGCTGAGTACCAAGAGACCCAGTACTTC.

A remark on this clone: A read error may account for a junction end that differs from germline. The chain is built from TRBV6-5 and TRBJ1-1, with D perhaps matching TRBD1 (6 bases). The CDR3 length is 15 residues. Germline assignment: CDR1 MNHEY and CDR2 SVGAGI. The CDR3: CASRYSTGMNTEAFF. CDR3 DNA: TGTGCCAGCAGGTACTCCACAGGGATGAACACTGAAGCTTTCTTT.

The chain couples TRBV2 to TRBJ2-3, with TRBD2 as a possible D gene (6 bases). The germline V and J ends were trimmed by 9 bases and 2 bases, with 12 bases remaining between them. Germline CDR1 and CDR2: SNHLY and FYNNEI. This CDR3 has 13 amino acids. The CDR3 protein is CASTGGPTDTQYF. DNA for the CDR3: TGTGCCAGTACAGGAGGGCCCACAGATACGCAGTATTTT.

This sequence joins TRBV6-6 and TRBJ1-2, with TRBD1 matching 11 bases. Looked up from germline, CDR1 is MNHNY and CDR2 is SVGAGI (reference sequence). V lost 5 bases, J lost 7 bases, and 6 bases stayed unmatched. The CDR3 loop spans 14 amino acids. The DNA of the CDR3 is TGTGCCAGCAGTCTCCTAGGACAGGGGGCTGGCTACACCTTC. Its protein is CASSLLGQGAGYTF.

This sequence joins TRBV2 and TRBJ2-5; D possibly corresponds to TRBD2 (5 bases). V lost 6 bases and J 7 bases, leaving 18 bases between the germline ends. The CDR3 totals 14 residues. From germline, CDR1 is SNHLY and CDR2 FYNNEI. CDR3 amino acids: CASSPTSGVGTQYF. CDR3 sequence (DNA): TGTGCCAGCAGCCCCACTAGTGGGGTGGGGACCCAGTACTTC.

The chain carries TRBV15 and TRBJ2-7; 7 nucleotides agree with TRBD1. CDR1 and CDR2 (germline): LNHNV, YYDKDF (reference sequence). After removal of 1 base from V and 4 bases from J, the junction contained 4 bases not matched to a gene. The CDR3 has 14 residues. The CDR3 region is CATSRGQGIYEQYF. Here the CDR3 DNA reads TGTGCCACCAGCAGAGGACAGGGAATTTACGAGCAGTACTTC.

The rearrangement links TRBV28 to TRBJ2-5, with D perhaps TRBD1 (6 bases). The DNA end favors TRBJ2-7, so the J call may be wrong. CDR3 length: 14 amino acids. The germline V gene has CDR1 MDHEN and CDR2 SYDVKM. The CDR3 sequence: CATSRGRATYEQYF. Here the CDR3 DNA reads TGTGCCACCAGCAGGGGTAGGGCCACCTACGAGCAGTACTTC.

The chain combines TRBV6-1 with TRBJ1-5, with a possible D match to TRBD1 (6 bases). The germline V and J ends were trimmed by 2 bases and 2 bases, with 16 bases remaining between them. The CDR3 covers 17 residues. CDR1 is MNHNS, CDR2 SASEGT, per germline. The CDR3 is CASSEIQGLEGNQPQHF. CDR3 sequence (DNA): TGTGCCAGCAGTGAAATTCAGGGGTTAGAGGGCAATCAGCCCCAGCATTTT.

This chain uses TRBV15 with TRBJ2-7; 12 nucleotides agree with TRBD2. Germline V lookup: CDR1 LNHNV, CDR2 YYDKDF (reference sequence). The trim removed 1 base at V and 2 bases at J, leaving 3 bases unmatched. The CDR3 runs 16 residues. CDR3 sequence (DNA): TGTGCCACCAGCAGAGGACTAGCGGGGGTAGCCTACGAGCAGTACTTC. Translation gives CATSRGLAGVAYEQYF.

The V call is TRBV30, the J call TRBJ2-5, with D possibly matching TRBD2 (5 bases). CDR1 is GTSNPN, CDR2 SVGIG, per germline (reference sequence). Between the trimmed V and J ends, which lost 2 bases and 5 bases, there was a span of 12 bases. CDR3 length: 13 amino acids. This chain's CDR3 is CAWSPSRGETQYF. For the CDR3, the DNA is TGTGCCTGGAGTCCCTCTAGAGGGGAGACCCAGTACTTC.

This chain connects TRBV27 to TRBJ1-2, with TRBD1 matching 9 bases. The V gene's germline CDR1 is MNHEY and CDR2 SMNVEV (reference sequence). The V gene end was trimmed by 5 bases and the J gene end by 8 bases; junction bases not matched to a gene: 6. The CDR3 covers 13 residues. The CDR3 nucleotides are TGTGCCAGCAGTGACCCGACAGGGGGAGGCTACACCTTC. Protein: CASSDPTGGGYTF.

V gene TRBV7-2 combines with J gene TRBJ2-3, with 14 bases aligning to TRBD2. The CDR3 is 16 residues long. From germline, CDR1 is SGHTA and CDR2 FQGNSA. V lost 3 bases, J lost 1 base, and 0 bases stayed unmatched. The CDR3 spells CASSLGLAGGTDTQYF. In DNA form, the CDR3 reads TGTGCCAGCAGCTTGGGACTAGCGGGGGGCACAGATACGCAGTATTTT.

This clone showed up just a few times. The rearrangement joins TRBV7-2 to TRBJ2-5; 11 bases fit TRBD2. Germline values: CDR1 SGHTA, CDR2 FQGNSA. This CDR3 region has 15 residues. V trimming: 1 base; J trimming: 5 bases; junction bases outside the gene matches: 3. For the CDR3, the DNA is TGTGCCAGCAGCTTAGAGTCTAGCGGGGGGGAGACCCAGTACTTC. Translated, it gives CASSLESSGGETQYF.

V usage is TRBV6-5 and J usage is TRBJ1-6; weak D call: TRBD1 (6 bases). Germline values: CDR1 MNHEY, CDR2 SVGAGI. The germline V and J ends were trimmed by 0 bases and 8 bases, with 11 bases remaining between them. The CDR3 extends over 15 amino acids. The CDR3 spells CASSYSARGDSPLHF. CDR3 sequence (DNA): TGTGCCAGCAGTTACTCGGCCAGGGGAGATTCACCCCTCCACTTT.